The present TCR beta chain was sequenced within a study of blood T cell repertoires in COVID-19. Across the whole study: Material from acute and convalescent COVID-19 was sourced from the United States, Italy and Spain. Sources were T cells, B-cell-depleted T cells, or PBMCs; the material itself was cDNA or gDNA.

Libraries were prepared by immunoSEQ multiplex PCR; TCRdb keeps only in-frame clonotypes and omits some of them. The sample yields approximately 480,000 clones, approximately 89% seen once. Per the germline V gene, CDR1 is SGDLS and CDR2 is YYNGEE. Trimming cost V 7 bases and J 4 bases, with 9 bases left between them. The CDR3 loop spans 11 amino acids. Enrolment of Seattle patients took place during active infection, and they were followed longitudinally. The rearrangement links TRBV9 to TRBJ2-7; perhaps TRBD2 as D (6 bases). Sequenced: peripheral blood. The source of this sequence is a man aged 18 to 29 with COVID-19, enrolled during active disease. CDR3 bases: TGTGCCAGCGGCGGGGCTTACGAGCAGTACTTC. Translating gives CASGGAYEQYF.